Listed here is a single T cell receptor (beta chain). Its target is unknown. The sample is drawn from a study of CD8 T cells in ankylosing spondylitis. The CDR3 covers 17 residues. Germline V CDR1 and CDR2: LGHNA, YNFKEQ. Between the trimmed V and J ends, which lost 3 bases and 4 bases, there was a span of 20 bases. General study results and limits: Typical of ankylosing spondylitis blood, it appeared, was a TCR beta motif of seven to nine highly homologous variants. Disease-linked clones displayed a CD8+ phenotype and appeared relatively rarely in peripheral blood.

Researchers built TCR beta libraries using quantitative 5'-RACE with molecular barcodes. From the 5' RACE reads, TCRdb called clonotypes with MiXCR, one entry per CDR3 protein. This sample yields hundreds of thousands of distinct CDR3 sequences, of which about a sixth are seen a single time; just over 1% belongs to the top ten. The sequenced material came from blood, either unsorted or a sorted T cell fraction (not recorded which). The chain recombines TRBV4-2 with TRBJ2-3; D may correspond to TRBD1 or TRBD2 (5 bases each). This sequence originates from a male donor with ankylosing spondylitis. DNA of the CDR3: TGTGCCAGCAGCCATTCCGCATTGGATCGAGGGGCAGATACGCAGTATTTT. Protein sequence: CASSHSALDRGADTQYF.